This TCR beta chain appears in the sequencing data of a study of blood T cell repertoires in COVID-19. Libraries were prepared by immunoSEQ multiplex PCR; TCRdb keeps only in-frame clonotypes and omits some of them. There are fewer than 250,000 clones in the sample; about 80% occur only once, and 2% to 3% lies in the top ten. V was cut by 6 bases and J by 2 bases, with 13 bases left in between. Germline CDR1 is MNHEY and CDR2 is SVGAGI. The CDR3 has 14 residues. This sequence joins TRBV6-5 and TRBJ1-1; D may be TRBD1 (5 bases). Specimen: peripheral blood. The sequence was obtained from a woman aged 40 to 50 with active or convalescent COVID-19. CDR3 residues: CASSLLGGNTEAFF. The CDR3 nucleotides are TGTGCCAGCAGCCTTTTGGGGGGTAACACTGAAGCTTTCTTT.